The 29 T cell receptor beta chains below come from one sample, sequenced in a study of OX40 agonist ivuxolimab in advanced cancers. Some clones are missing from TCRdb's copy, which holds only in-frame ones; the method was immunoSEQ multiplex PCR. Found here are about 35,000 clones, 90% to 95% of them singletons; the top ten hold roughly 21%. This material consisted of CD4+ or CD8+ T cells sorted from blood, taken in a trial of the OX40 agonist ivuxolimab. These receptors all come from an adult with an advanced solid tumor such as melanoma, head and neck, liver or kidney cancer.

The genes are TRBV28 and TRBJ2-2; 9 bases line up with TRBD2. V shed 2 bases and J 4 bases; nucleotides not matched to a gene: 2. CDR1 and CDR2 (germline): MDHEN, SYDVKM. This CDR3 is built from 15 residues. CDR3 in amino acids: CASSLRREGTGELFF. CDR3 DNA sequence: TGTGCCAGCAGTTTAAGGCGGGAGGGCACCGGGGAGCTGTTTTTT.

V and J are TRBV6-5 and TRBJ2-7; D gene uncertain. This CDR3 has 14 amino acids. With 4 bases removed from V and 0 bases from J, the gap between germline ends came to 10 bases. Germline V lookup: CDR1 MNHEY, CDR2 SVGAGI. For the CDR3, the DNA is TGTGCCAGCAGTTTCCAGCCCGGCTCCTACGAGCAGTACTTC. It encodes CASSFQPGSYEQYF.

This clone came up once. This sequence joins TRBV6-5 and TRBJ1-2; 8 bases fit TRBD1. This CDR3 has 14 amino acids. CDR1 and CDR2 from the germline V gene are MNHEY and SVGAGI. V trimming: 3 bases; J trimming: 6 bases; junction bases outside the gene matches: 6. The CDR3 spells CASSYGTGTNGYTF. The CDR3 coding sequence is TGTGCCAGCAGTTATGGGACAGGTACGAATGGCTACACCTTC.

This chain connects TRBV28 to TRBJ1-2, with D possibly TRBD1 on 5 matching bases. CDR1 and CDR2 from the germline V gene are MDHEN and SYDVKM. V was clipped by 3 bases and J by 7 bases, with 21 bases between them. This CDR3 has 16 residues. Written as DNA, the CDR3 is TGTGCCAGCAGTTTTCGATTCCAGGGCTTGTACGCTGGCTACACCTTC. This gives the protein CASSFRFQGLYAGYTF.

This rearrangement joins TRBV28 to TRBJ1-1, with a tentative D call TRBD1 (5 bases). CDR1 is MDHEN and CDR2 is SYDVKM in the germline V gene. CDR3 length: 13 residues. V was trimmed by 8 bases and J by 1 base, leaving 11 bases between them. The DNA for the CDR3 is TGTGCCAGCCAGGGACTGGCGAACACTGAAGCTTTCTTT. This translates into CASQGLANTEAFF.

The chain joins TRBV21-1 to TRBJ1-6; the table's TRBD1 call for D was not verified on the DNA. TRBV21-1 is a documented pseudogene. This CDR3 contains 15 residues. CDR3 region: CAPFWRDRVQSPLHF. The CDR3 DNA sequence: TGTGCCCCGTTTTGGAGGGACAGGGTGCAATCACCCCTCCACTTT.

The chain links TRBV28 to TRBJ1-1; D not certain. Looked up from germline, CDR1 is MDHEN and CDR2 is SYDVKM. CDR3 length: 16 amino acids. Trimming removed 2 bases from V and 0 bases from J, with 13 bases in between. For the CDR3, the DNA is TGTGCCAGCAGTTTAAGTCGAGTCCTAATGAACACTGAAGCTTTCTTT. Its translation: CASSLSRVLMNTEAFF.

This rearrangement joins TRBV7-2 to TRBJ2-7; D gene uncertain. The CDR3 loop spans 12 amino acids. Germline V gene lookup returns CDR1 SGHTA and CDR2 FQGNSA. The V end lost 4 bases, the J end lost 0 bases, and 4 bases lay between the germline ends. The CDR3 loop is CASSSNSYEQYF. For the CDR3, the DNA is TGTGCCAGCAGCTCAAACTCCTACGAGCAGTACTTC.

This clone has just one count. The rearrangement links TRBV30 to TRBJ2-1, with 10 bases fitting TRBD2. The J segment lost 7 bases and the V segment lost 0 bases, leaving 6 bases of the junction unmatched. CDR3 length: 15 amino acids. Germline V CDR1 and CDR2: GTSNPN, SVGIG (reference sequence). The CDR3 nucleotides read TGTGCCTGGAGTGTATCTAGCGGGAGTATAAATGAGCAGTTCTTC. Translating gives CAWSVSSGSINEQFF.

This chain links TRBV28 with TRBJ2-3; no reliable D call. The V gene's germline CDR1 is MDHEN and CDR2 SYDVKM. The ends were cut back, 3 bases at V and 0 bases at J, with 7 bases in the middle. The CDR3 covers 14 residues. CDR3 sequence reads: CASSFTSSTDTQYF. In DNA, the CDR3 is TGTGCCAGCAGTTTCACATCTAGCACAGATACGCAGTATTTT. Full variable domain (rest looked up from reference TRBV28 and TRBJ2-3): DVKVTQSSRYLVKRTGEKVFLECVQDMDHENMFWYRQDPGLGLRLIYFSYDVKMKEKGDIPEGYSVSREKKERFSLILESASTNQTSMYLCASSFTSSTDTQYFGPGTRLTVL.

The chain uses TRBV2 and TRBJ2-3; unclear D gene. V was clipped by 8 bases and J by 4 bases, with 16 bases between them. CDR1 is SNHLY and CDR2 is FYNNEI in the germline V gene. There are 14 residues in the CDR3. CDR3 protein: CASYGSPHADTQYF. Here the CDR3 DNA reads TGTGCCAGCTACGGGTCGCCCCACGCAGATACGCAGTATTTT.

Only a few counts were recorded for this clone. The genes are TRBV7-9 and TRBJ2-1, with D perhaps matching TRBD1 or TRBD2 (5 bases each). Per germline, CDR1 SEHNR and CDR2 FQNEAQ (reference sequence). V lost 7 bases, J lost 8 bases, and 15 bases lay in between. The CDR3 loop spans 13 amino acids. Written as DNA, the CDR3 is TGTGCCAGCACTTCAGGGATGGACTATGAGCAGTTCTTC. Amino acids: CASTSGMDYEQFF.

The chain employs TRBV25-1 and TRBJ1-1; unclear D gene. The CDR3 runs 16 residues. V gave up 8 bases and J gave up 0 bases, with 19 bases separating them. Germline V gene sequence: CDR1 MGHDK, CDR2 SYGVNS. DNA for the CDR3: TGTGCCAGCGAAAGTTCCTACGGCTTGGTGAACACTGAAGCTTTCTTT. It specifies CASESSYGLVNTEAFF.

The rearrangement joins TRBV4-2 to TRBJ1-2; D perhaps matches TRBD1 (5 bases). In germline, CDR1 is LGHNA, CDR2 YNFKEQ. This CDR3 contains 15 residues. V lost 0 bases and J lost 2, with 10 bases in between. The CDR3, as DNA: TGTGCCAGCAGCCAAGAAGTAGGGGCGAACTATGGCTACACCTTC. Its translation: CASSQEVGANYGYTF.

The rearrangement links TRBV27 to TRBJ2-7; 9 bases map to TRBD2. This CDR3 region has 14 residues. The junction had 3 bases not matched to a gene; V was cut back by 3 bases and J by 3 bases. Germline V gene data show CDR1 as MNHEY and CDR2 as SMNVEV (reference sequence). The CDR3: CASSFTSGYYEQYF. The CDR3 DNA reads TGTGCCAGCAGTTTTACTAGCGGGTACTACGAGCAGTACTTC.

The rearrangement uses TRBV27 and TRBJ2-7; 10 bases align to TRBD1. The CDR3 extends over 17 amino acids. CDR1 and CDR2 (germline): MNHEY, SMNVEV (reference sequence). With 5 bases clipped from V and 5 bases from J, the junction kept 15 bases outside the gene matches. CDR3 region: CASSPDRGLLVHNEQYF. The DNA of the CDR3 is TGTGCCAGCAGTCCCGACAGGGGGCTACTAGTGCACAACGAGCAGTACTTC.

The chain uses TRBV13 and TRBJ2-7; D is possibly TRBD1 (6 bases). This CDR3 region has 15 residues. Germline assignment: CDR1 PRHDT and CDR2 FYEKMQ (reference sequence). The germline V and J ends were trimmed by 1 base and 4 bases, with 14 bases remaining between them. For the CDR3, the DNA is TGTGCCAGCAGCTTAGTTAAAAGACAGGAATACGAGCAGTACTTC. Its protein product is CASSLVKRQEYEQYF.

CDR3 sequence: CASSFSGGNTGELFF. CDR3 nucleotides: TGTGCCAGCAGTTTTTCGGGAGGGAACACCGGGGAGCTGTTTTTT. The chain combines TRBV28 with TRBJ2-2; 7 bases line up with TRBD2. The length of the CDR3 is 15 residues. The J segment lost 1 base and the V segment lost 3 bases, leaving 2 bases of the junction unmatched. The germline V gene encodes CDR1 MDHEN and CDR2 SYDVKM.

V is TRBV13 and J is TRBJ2-7, with TRBD1 identical over 8 bases. The CDR3 is 14 residues long. The germline CDR1 and CDR2 sequences are PRHDT and FYEKMQ (reference sequence). Germline trimming cut 0 bases from V and 5 bases from J; bases unmatched to any gene: 3. This CDR3 reads CASSLGAGGDEQYF. CDR3 DNA: TGTGCCAGCAGCTTAGGTGCAGGGGGCGACGAGCAGTACTTC.

V and J are TRBV4-1 and TRBJ1-2; D is perhaps TRBD1 (5 bases). CDR3 length equals 14 residues. Per germline, CDR1 MGHRA and CDR2 YSYEKL. V lost 3 bases and J 2 bases, leaving 10 bases between the germline ends. This chain's CDR3 is CASSQVGENYGYTF. The CDR3 coding sequence is TGCGCCAGCAGCCAGGTGGGGGAAAACTATGGCTACACCTTC.

This clone has only one observation. The chain uses TRBV4-3 and TRBJ2-5, with D unresolved. The CDR3 has 15 amino acids. From germline, CDR1 is LGHNA and CDR2 YSLEER. Trimming cost V 0 bases and J 0 bases, with 8 bases left between them. The CDR3 region has the DNA TGCGCCAGCAGCCAAGATCTAAGAAACCAAGAGACCCAGTACTTC. It translates to CASSQDLRNQETQYF.

V usage is TRBV27 and J usage is TRBJ2-7; 9 nucleotides align to TRBD2. The germline CDR1 and CDR2 sequences are MNHEY and SMNVEV (reference sequence). The CDR3 spans 13 residues. Trimming removed 3 bases from V and 6 bases from J; junction bases left unmatched: 3. The CDR3 protein is CASSFSGSSEQYF. For the CDR3, the DNA is TGTGCCAGCAGTTTTAGCGGGAGCAGCGAGCAGTACTTC.

The chain combines TRBV6-5 with TRBJ2-7, with a tentative D call TRBD2 (5 bases). Germline CDR1 reads MNHEY; CDR2 reads SVGAGI. Trimming removed 5 bases from V and 5 bases from J, with 16 bases in between. The CDR3 contains 14 residues. The CDR3 loop reads CASSTRAGSHEQYF. The CDR3 bases are TGTGCCAGCAGTACCCGAGCTGGGAGCCACGAGCAGTACTTC.

DNA for the CDR3: TGTGCCAGCAGCTCACTTAGTAGGGACAGGGACATTGGGGCCAACGTCCTGACTTTC. Amino acids: CASSSLSRDRDIGANVLTF. The chain has TRBV11-2 and TRBJ2-6; 9 bases match TRBD1. With V trimmed by 4 bases and J by 3 bases, 13 bases remained unmatched. The CDR3 is 19 residues long. Per germline, CDR1 SGHAT and CDR2 FQNNGV. The entire variable domain, with the rest obtained from reference TRBV11-2 and TRBJ2-6, is as follows: EAGVAQSPRYKIIEKRQSVAFWCNPISGHATLYWYQQILGQGPKLLIQFQNNGVVDDSQLPKDRFSAERLKGVDSTLKIQPAKLEDSAVYLCASSSLSRDRDIGANVLTFGAGSRLTVL.

The chain recombines TRBV18 with TRBJ2-2, with TRBD2 identical over 10 bases. The CDR3 runs 15 residues. V gave up 6 bases and J gave up 5 bases; unmatched junction bases: 6. Per the germline V gene, CDR1 is KGHSH and CDR2 is LQKENI. The CDR3 here is CASSLAGVKTGELFF. Written as DNA, the CDR3 is TGTGCCAGCTCCCTAGCGGGAGTGAAGACCGGGGAGCTGTTTTTT.

The rearrangement uses TRBV6-1 and TRBJ2-1; D not resolved. CDR1 is MNHNS, CDR2 SASEGT, per germline. The V and J ends lost 6 bases and 8 bases respectively, with 11 bases between them. The CDR3 is 12 amino acids. CDR3 sequence (DNA): TGTGCCAGCAGCCCCATCTGGGATGAGCAGTTCTTC. This encodes CASSPIWDEQFF.

Only one count was recorded for this clone. The V call is TRBV7-9, the J call TRBJ2-7, with 8 bases aligning to TRBD1. The V and J ends lost 5 bases and 0 bases, in that order; junction bases with no gene match: 9. CDR1 and CDR2 (germline): SEHNR, FQNEAQ (reference sequence). This CDR3 contains 16 residues. CDR3 sequence: CASSGQTGVGSYEQYF. The CDR3 coding sequence is TGTGCCAGCAGCGGACAGACAGGGGTTGGCTCCTACGAGCAGTACTTC.

The chain employs TRBV6-5 and TRBJ2-7; D gene unclear. Per the germline V gene, CDR1 is MNHEY and CDR2 is SVGAGI. Trimming left V 6 bases short and J 0 bases short, with 12 bases between. This CDR3 contains 14 residues. The CDR3 protein is CASSATQVSYEQYF. Here the CDR3 DNA reads TGTGCCAGCAGCGCTACCCAAGTCTCCTACGAGCAGTACTTC.

The chain has TRBV19 and TRBJ2-5; a possible D gene is TRBD2 (5 bases). Trimming took off 8 bases at V and 5 bases at J, with 15 bases between the two ends. This CDR3 has 13 amino acids. Germline assignment: CDR1 LNHDA and CDR2 SQIVND (reference sequence). CDR3 amino acids: CASQTKQEETQYF. The CDR3 DNA is TGTGCCAGTCAGACTAAACAAGAGGAGACCCAGTACTTC. The full variable domain, rest sourced from reference TRBV19 and TRBJ2-5, is DGGITQSPKYLFRKEGQNVTLSCEQNLNHDAMYWYRQDPGQGLRLIYYSQIVNDFQKGDIAEGYSVSREKKESFPLTVTSAQKNPTAFYLCASQTKQEETQYFGPGTRLLVL.